This T cell receptor beta chain was sequenced in a study of T cells in Graves' hyperthyroidism and ophthalmopathy. Findings and limits, study-wide: Among thyroid clonotypes expanded above 0.001, most also appeared in blood.

Using RNA transcripts as the source, TCR beta CDR3 regions were amplified. HTBI primers drove first-round RT-PCR of the TCR CDR3. Via MiXCR, TCRdb re-called the multiplex PCR reads, giving one row per CDR3 protein. The sample carries about 290,000 distinct CDR3 sequences, roughly 13% recorded once. There are many counts of this clonotype. Its antigen is unidentified. Graves' hyperthyroidism is called stable when ophthalmopathy does not progress within 18 months. Clinical symptoms, serum thyroxine, TRAb, thyroid ultrasound and orbital computed tomography informed diagnoses. CDR3 size: 13 residues. The V gene lost 6 bases and the J gene lost 1 base, with 9 bases spanning the gap. Germline V gene sequence: CDR1 SEHNR, CDR2 FQNEAQ (reference sequence).

The sample comprised blood. The V gene is TRBV7-9, the J gene TRBJ1-1; no clear D. The sequence was collected from a woman aged 40 to 50 with Graves' hyperthyroidism. CDR3 sequence (DNA): TGTGCCAGCAGGTTACAATCGAACACTGAAGCTTTCTTT. This sequence encodes CASRLQSNTEAFF.